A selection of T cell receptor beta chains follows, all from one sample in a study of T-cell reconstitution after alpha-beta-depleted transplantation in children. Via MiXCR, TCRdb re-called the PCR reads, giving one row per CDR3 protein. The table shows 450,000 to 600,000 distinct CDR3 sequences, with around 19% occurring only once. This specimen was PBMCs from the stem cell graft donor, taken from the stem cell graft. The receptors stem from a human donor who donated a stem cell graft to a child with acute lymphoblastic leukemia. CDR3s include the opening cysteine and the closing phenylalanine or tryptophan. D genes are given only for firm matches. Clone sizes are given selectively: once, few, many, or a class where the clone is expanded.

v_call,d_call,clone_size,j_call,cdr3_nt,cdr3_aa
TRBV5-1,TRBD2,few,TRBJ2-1,TGCGCCAGCATCGCGGGAGGGCCGAGGAATGAGCAGTTCTTC,CASIAGGPRNEQFF
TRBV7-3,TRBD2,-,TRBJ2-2,TGTGCCAGCAGCGCCGGACTAGCGAGGGGCGGGGAGCTGTTTTTT,CASSAGLARGGELFF
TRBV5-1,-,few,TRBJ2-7,TGCGCCAGCAGCTTAGTTGGGACACTCGAGCAGTACTTC,CASSLVGTLEQYF
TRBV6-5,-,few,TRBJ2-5,TGTGCCAGCAGTTACTCGTTTGCAGTCAGTGGGGAGACCCAGTACTTC,CASSYSFAVSGETQYF
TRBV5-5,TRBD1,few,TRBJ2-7,TGTGCCAGCAGCTTGGTTGGCAGGGGGTCGTACGAGCAGTACTTC,CASSLVGRGSYEQYF
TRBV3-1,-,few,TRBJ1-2,TGTGCCAGCAGCCAAGGACTCCCAAGGAGCTACACCTTC,CASSQGLPRSYTF
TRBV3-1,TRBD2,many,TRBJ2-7,TGTGCCAGCAGCCAGGCTAGCGGGGGCTACGAGCAGTACTTC,CASSQASGGYEQYF
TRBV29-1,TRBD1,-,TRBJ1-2,TGCAGCCCAACAGTGCCGGGACAGGGGATAAACTATGGCTACACCTTC,CSPTVPGQGINYGYTF
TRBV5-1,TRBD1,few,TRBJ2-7,TGCGCCAGCAGCTTACGCACCGGGACAGGGCGTAACGAGCAGTACTTC,CASSLRTGTGRNEQYF
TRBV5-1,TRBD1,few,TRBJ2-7,TGCGCCAGCAGCTTGGTCCCCGGGACAGACTACGAGCAGTACTTC,CASSLVPGTDYEQYF
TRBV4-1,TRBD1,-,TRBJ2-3,TGCGCCAGCAGCCAAGATTGGGGACAGGGGGCAGATACGCAGTATTTT,CASSQDWGQGADTQYF
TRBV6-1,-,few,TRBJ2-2,TGTGCCAGCAGTAGGCAGGGGGGTCGGACCGGGGAGCTGTTTTTT,CASSRQGGRTGELFF
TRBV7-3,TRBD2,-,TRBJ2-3,TGTGCCAGCAGCGGCCAGCGGGAGGGTTTCGCAGATACGCAGTATTTT,CASSGQREGFADTQYF
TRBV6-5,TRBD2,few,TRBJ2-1,TGTGCCAGCAGTTACTCGTTAGCGGGGAACAATGAGCAGTTCTTC,CASSYSLAGNNEQFF